One TCR beta chain is described in this entry. Its antigen is as yet unknown. There are 14 residues in the CDR3. CDR1 is MDHEN, CDR2 SYDVKM, per germline. V was clipped by 5 bases and J by 8 bases, with 15 bases between them. Use of 60 Vbeta and 13 Jbeta primers characterized the PCR. Sequencing was performed with immunoSEQ multiplex PCR; in TCRdb, only in-frame clones are kept and a portion is missing. Of fewer than 110,000 clones listed, 70% to 80% are singletons. This sample is part of a study of cytomegalovirus exposure and HLA in healthy donors. The study, taken as a whole, reports: The study assumed roughly uniform donor sequencing depth for presence/absence analyses. Per published accounts, TCR beta sequences correctly predicted the HLA-A and HLA-B alleles of most subjects. Later genetic work tied a missense DCLRE1C variant to beta-chain V and J trimming.

The receptor was isolated from a man younger than 35 in good health and CMV-seronegative. J is TRBJ1-4 and V is TRBV28; unclear D gene. Sequenced: PBMCs. The CDR3 nucleotides read TGTGCCAGCAGTCCAGTTTCTTCGGGGGAAAAACTGTTTTTT. This translates into CASSPVSSGEKLFF.